This T cell receptor (beta chain) came from a study of cytomegalovirus exposure and HLA in healthy donors. The overall study: Unique TCR beta sequences numbering 117 million came from approximately 180 million T cells in an earlier analysis. Whole-study results and caveats: In a later analysis, TCR beta V- and J-gene trimming showed a link to a missense DCLRE1C variant.

Germline CDR1 is SGHNT and CDR2 is YENEEA. With 1 base clipped from V and 0 bases from J, the junction kept 4 bases outside the gene matches. There are 16 residues in the CDR3. The PCR employed 60 Vbeta primers together with 13 Jbeta primers. Clones were read by immunoSEQ multiplex PCR, and TCRdb kept only the in-frame ones, dropping some. This sample carries approximately 140,000 clones, roughly four fifths of them seen once, and the ten largest clones take about 3.9%. Despite likely unrecorded immune exposures, the donors were nominally healthy at the time of sampling. About this clone: Antigen: not known.

Input material: PBMCs. The chain joins TRBV11-3 to TRBJ1-1; 8 bases map to TRBD1. The sequence was obtained from a man aged 35 to 55 in good health and CMV-seropositive. The CDR3 nucleotides read TGTGCCAGCAGCTTAGCCGACAGGGGCGTGAACACTGAAGCTTTCTTT. It specifies CASSLADRGVNTEAFF.